This entry is about one T cell receptor beta chain. TCRdb's table, derived via immunoSEQ multiplex PCR, lists solely in-frame clones and lacks some. The sample includes 18,000 or so clones, about 87% of them seen just once. This specimen belongs to a study of T cell changes during pregnancy in multiple sclerosis. The CDR3 runs 19 residues. V shed 1 base and J 5 bases; nucleotides not matched to a gene: 13. Germline V CDR1 and CDR2: SGHTA, FQGNSA. This chain joins TRBV7-2 and TRBJ1-6, with TRBD1 identical over 8 bases. The sequencing used CD8+ T cells from peripheral blood mononuclear cells, collected in the third trimester of pregnancy. The clonotype comes from a female donor in good health, enrolled as a control in a pregnancy study. The CDR3 region is CASSLDGVRGRVDNSPLHF. As DNA, the CDR3 is TGTGCCAGCAGCTTAGATGGCGTCAGGGGGCGCGTGGATAATTCACCCCTCCACTTT.